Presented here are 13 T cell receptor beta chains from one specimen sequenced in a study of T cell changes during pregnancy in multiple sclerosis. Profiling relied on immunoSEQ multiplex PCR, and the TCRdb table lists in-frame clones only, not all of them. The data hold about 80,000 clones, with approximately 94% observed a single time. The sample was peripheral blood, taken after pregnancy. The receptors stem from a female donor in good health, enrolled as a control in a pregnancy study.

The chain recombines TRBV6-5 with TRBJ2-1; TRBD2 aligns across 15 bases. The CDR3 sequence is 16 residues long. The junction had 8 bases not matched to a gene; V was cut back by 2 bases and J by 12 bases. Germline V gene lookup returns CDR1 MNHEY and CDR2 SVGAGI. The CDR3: CASSYRRTSGRARQFF. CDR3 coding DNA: TGTGCCAGCAGTTACCGCCGGACTAGCGGGAGGGCCCGGCAGTTCTTC.

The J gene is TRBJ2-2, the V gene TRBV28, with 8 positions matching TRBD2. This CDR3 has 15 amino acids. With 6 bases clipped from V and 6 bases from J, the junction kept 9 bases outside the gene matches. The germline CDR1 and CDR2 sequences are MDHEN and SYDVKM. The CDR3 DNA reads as TGTGCCAGCAGAACACGGGAGGGCCGTGCCGGGGAGCTGTTTTTT. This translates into CASRTREGRAGELFF.

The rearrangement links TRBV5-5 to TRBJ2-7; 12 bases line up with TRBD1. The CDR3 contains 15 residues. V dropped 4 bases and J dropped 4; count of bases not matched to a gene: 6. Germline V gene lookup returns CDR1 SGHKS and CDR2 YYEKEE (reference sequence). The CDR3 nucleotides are TGTGCCAGCAGCGGGGGGACAGGGGGCGGTTACGAGCAGTACTTC. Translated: CASSGGTGGGYEQYF.

As DNA, the CDR3 is TGTGCCAGTAGTGGGGGGGCCACCGGGGAGCTGTTTTTT. Residues: CASSGGATGELFF. The rearrangement uses TRBV19 and TRBJ2-2; D possibly corresponds to TRBD2 (7 bases). The CDR3 has 13 amino acids. Looked up from germline, CDR1 is LNHDA and CDR2 is SQIVND (reference sequence). V was trimmed by 5 bases and J by 4 bases, leaving 8 bases between them.

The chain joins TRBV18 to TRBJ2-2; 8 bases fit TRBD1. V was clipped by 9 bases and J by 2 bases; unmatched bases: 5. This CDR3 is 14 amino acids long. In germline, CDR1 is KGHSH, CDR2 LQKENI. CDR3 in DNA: TGTGCCAGTTCCGGGACAGGAAACACCGGGGAGCTGTTTTTT. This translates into CASSGTGNTGELFF.

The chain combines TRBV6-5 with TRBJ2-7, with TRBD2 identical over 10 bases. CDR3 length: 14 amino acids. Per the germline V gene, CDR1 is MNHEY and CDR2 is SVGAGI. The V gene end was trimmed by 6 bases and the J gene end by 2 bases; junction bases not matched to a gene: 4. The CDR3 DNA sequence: TGTGCCAGCAGGCGACTAGCGGGTCCCTACGAGCAGTACTTC. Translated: CASRRLAGPYEQYF.

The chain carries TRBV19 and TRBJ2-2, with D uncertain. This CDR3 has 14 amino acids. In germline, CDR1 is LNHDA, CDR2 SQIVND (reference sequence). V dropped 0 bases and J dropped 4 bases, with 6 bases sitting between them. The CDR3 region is CASSIDLSTGELFF. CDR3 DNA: TGTGCCAGTAGTATAGATCTATCCACCGGGGAGCTGTTTTTT.

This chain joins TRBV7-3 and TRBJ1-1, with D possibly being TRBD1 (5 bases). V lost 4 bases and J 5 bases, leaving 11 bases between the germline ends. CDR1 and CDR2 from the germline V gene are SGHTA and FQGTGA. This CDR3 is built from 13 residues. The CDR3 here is CASSSARGTEAFF. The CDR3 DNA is TGTGCCAGCAGCTCCGCCCGGGGGACTGAAGCTTTCTTT.

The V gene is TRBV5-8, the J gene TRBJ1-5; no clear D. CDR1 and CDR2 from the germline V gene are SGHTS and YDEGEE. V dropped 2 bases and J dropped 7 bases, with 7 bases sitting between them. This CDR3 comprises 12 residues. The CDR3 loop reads CASSFIVQPQHF. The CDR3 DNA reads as TGTGCCAGCAGCTTTATTGTCCAGCCCCAGCATTTT.

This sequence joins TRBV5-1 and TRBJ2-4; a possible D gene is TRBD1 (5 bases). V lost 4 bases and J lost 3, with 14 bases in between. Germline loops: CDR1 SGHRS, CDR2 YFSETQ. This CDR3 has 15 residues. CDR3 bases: TGCGCCAGCAGCACCACAGGTATTGACAAAAACATTCAGTACTTC. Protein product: CASSTTGIDKNIQYF.

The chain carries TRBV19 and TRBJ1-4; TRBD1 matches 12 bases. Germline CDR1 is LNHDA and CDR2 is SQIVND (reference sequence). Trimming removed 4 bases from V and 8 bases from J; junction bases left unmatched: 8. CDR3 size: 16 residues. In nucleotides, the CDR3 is TGTGCCAGTAGTAGCCCGGGACAGGGGGCCGGCGAAAAACTGTTTTTT. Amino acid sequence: CASSSPGQGAGEKLFF. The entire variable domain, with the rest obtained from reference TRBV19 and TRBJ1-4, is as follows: DGGITQSPKYLFRKEGQNVTLSCEQNLNHDAMYWYRQDPGQGLRLIYYSQIVNDFQKGDIAEGYSVSREKKESFPLTVTSAQKNPTAFYLCASSSPGQGAGEKLFFGSGTQLSVL.

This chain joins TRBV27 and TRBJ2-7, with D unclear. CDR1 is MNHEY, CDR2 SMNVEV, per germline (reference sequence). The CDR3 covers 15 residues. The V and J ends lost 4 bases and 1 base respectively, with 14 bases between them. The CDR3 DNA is TGTGCCAGCAGTTCCCAGGTCCCCATGTCCTACGAGCAGTACTTC. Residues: CASSSQVPMSYEQYF.

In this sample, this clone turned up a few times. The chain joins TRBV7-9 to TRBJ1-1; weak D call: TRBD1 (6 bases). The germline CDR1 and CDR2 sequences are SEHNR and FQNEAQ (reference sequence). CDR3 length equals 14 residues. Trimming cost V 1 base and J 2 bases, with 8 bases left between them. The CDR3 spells CASSLGQANTEAFF. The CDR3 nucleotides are TGTGCCAGCAGCTTAGGACAGGCTAACACTGAAGCTTTCTTT.